This TCR beta chain comes out of a study of response to subunit inactivated influenza vaccine. TCRdb itself ran the RT-PCR reads through MiXCR, one entry per CDR3 protein. The sample shows 600,000 to 700,000 distinct CDR3 sequences, 12% to 15% of them seen only once. The germline V gene has CDR1 SEHNR and CDR2 FQNEAQ (reference sequence). Trimming took off 3 bases at V and 0 bases at J, with 13 bases between the two ends. CDR3 length equals 16 residues. As regards this clonotype: Its antigen is not identified.

Regarding the study as a whole: Authors suggested each seasonal influenza vaccination recruits few new T cells.

The sequence was obtained from a man between 45 and 60 years old who received an inactivated influenza vaccine. This material consisted of PBMCs from blood, taken 14 days before vaccination. V usage is TRBV7-9 and J usage is TRBJ2-3; D unresolved. The CDR3 spells CASSLPQRTSTDTQYF. DNA for the CDR3: TGTGCCAGCAGCTTGCCCCAGCGAACGAGCACAGATACGCAGTATTTT.